The rows below give T cell receptor beta chains drawn from one sample of a study of blood T cell repertoires in COVID-19. Produced via immunoSEQ multiplex PCR; TCRdb's table is partial and in-frame only. The sample holds about 200,000 clones; 80% are singletons and the top ten take 6.5% to 9%. Sequencing used PBMCs or T cells enriched from blood (not recorded which). The receptors derive from a woman aged 40 to 50 with acute COVID-19. Each CDR3 is given with its conserved first and last residue. Each record gives: J gene, D gene, V gene, clone size, CDR3 protein, CDR3 DNA. D genes are given only for firm matches. Clone size is not always given. Where it is, it says once, few, many or a class for expanded clones.

j_gene: TRBJ2-3
d_gene: .
v_gene: TRBV27
abundance: few
CDR3aa: CASSSPRRGALRDTQYF
CDR3nt: TGTGCCAGCAGTTCCCCCCGGCGCGGGGCCCTAAGAGATACGCAGTATTTT

j_gene: TRBJ2-7
d_gene: .
v_gene: TRBV18
abundance: .
CDR3aa: CASSPPVQVNEQYF
CDR3nt: TGTGCCAGCTCACCACCGGTACAGGTGAACGAGCAGTACTTC

j_gene: TRBJ1-4
d_gene: TRBD1
v_gene: TRBV7-2
abundance: .
CDR3aa: CASSSYPGGGDEKLFF
CDR3nt: TGTGCCAGCAGCTCTTACCCAGGGGGCGGTGATGAAAAACTGTTTTTT

j_gene: TRBJ2-7
d_gene: TRBD2
v_gene: TRBV7-2
abundance: .
CDR3aa: CASSPTSGPYEQYF
CDR3nt: TGTGCCAGCAGCCCGACTAGCGGCCCCTACGAGCAGTACTTC

j_gene: TRBJ1-1
d_gene: TRBD1
v_gene: TRBV7-2
abundance: .
CDR3aa: CASSLASDRGTEAFF
CDR3nt: TGTGCCAGCAGCTTAGCGAGTGACAGGGGCACTGAAGCTTTCTTT

j_gene: TRBJ2-7
d_gene: TRBD1
v_gene: TRBV5-1
abundance: few
CDR3aa: CASSLSNRGIDEQYF
CDR3nt: TGCGCCAGCAGCCTCTCTAACAGGGGGATCGACGAGCAGTACTTC

j_gene: TRBJ2-1
d_gene: .
v_gene: TRBV28
abundance: .
CDR3aa: CASTLGRTRGFYNEQFF
CDR3nt: TGTGCCAGCACCTTGGGGAGGACCCGTGGATTCTACAATGAGCAGTTCTTC

j_gene: TRBJ1-5
d_gene: .
v_gene: TRBV18
abundance: .
CDR3aa: CASSPWDSTWGQPQHF
CDR3nt: TGTGCCAGCTCACCTTGGGACTCCACCTGGGGTCAGCCCCAGCATTTT

j_gene: TRBJ1-5
d_gene: .
v_gene: TRBV6-5
abundance: .
CDR3aa: CASSYSRVEQPQHF
CDR3nt: TGTGCCAGCAGTTACTCGAGGGTCGAGCAGCCCCAGCATTTT

j_gene: TRBJ1-5
d_gene: .
v_gene: TRBV19
abundance: .
CDR3aa: CASSIWTDKVGQPQHF
CDR3nt: TGTGCCAGTAGTATCTGGACAGATAAGGTTGGGCAGCCCCAGCATTTT

j_gene: TRBJ2-7
d_gene: TRBD2
v_gene: TRBV7-2
abundance: .
CDR3aa: CASSLGGGAHYEQYF
CDR3nt: TGTGCCAGCAGCTTAGGGGGGGGTGCACACTACGAGCAGTACTTC

j_gene: TRBJ1-2
d_gene: .
v_gene: TRBV10-3
abundance: .
CDR3aa: CAISAPQLGSQGSYTF
CDR3nt: TGTGCCATCAGTGCCCCACAGTTGGGGTCTCAGGGTAGCTACACCTTC

j_gene: TRBJ2-1
d_gene: TRBD2
v_gene: TRBV24-1
abundance: once
CDR3aa: CATSDLGAGVKSYNEQFF
CDR3nt: TGTGCCACCAGTGATTTAGGAGCGGGGGTCAAATCCTACAATGAGCAGTTCTTC

j_gene: TRBJ1-6
d_gene: TRBD1
v_gene: TRBV2
abundance: .
CDR3aa: CASSRFLPGQGNSPLHF
CDR3nt: TGTGCCAGCAGTCGATTCTTACCGGGACAGGGAAATTCACCCCTCCACTTT

j_gene: TRBJ1-4
d_gene: .
v_gene: TRBV28
abundance: few
CDR3aa: CASSFPRQTLAERLLTGEKLFF
CDR3nt: TGTGCCAGCAGTTTTCCCCGTCAAACCCTGGCAGAGCGCCTCTTGACGGGTGAAAAACTGTTTTTT

j_gene: TRBJ2-3
d_gene: TRBD1
v_gene: TRBV6-5
abundance: .
CDR3aa: CASSSPTGGDTQYF
CDR3nt: TGTGCCAGCAGCTCTCCGACAGGGGGAGATACGCAGTATTTT

j_gene: TRBJ1-2
d_gene: .
v_gene: TRBV6-2/TRBV6-3
abundance: .
CDR3aa: CASSRGGDYGYTF
CDR3nt: TGTGCCAGCAGTCGGGGGGGCGACTATGGCTACACCTTC

j_gene: TRBJ2-7
d_gene: TRBD1
v_gene: TRBV7-3
abundance: .
CDR3aa: CASSLTGGVSEQYF
CDR3nt: TGTGCCAGCAGCTTAACAGGGGGCGTATCCGAGCAGTACTTC

j_gene: TRBJ1-2
d_gene: .
v_gene: TRBV6-6
abundance: few
CDR3aa: CASRTYQQGYGYTF
CDR3nt: TGTGCCAGCAGAACCTATCAACAGGGCTATGGCTACACCTTC

j_gene: TRBJ1-1
d_gene: TRBD1
v_gene: TRBV28
abundance: .
CDR3aa: CASSSLGQGGRTEAFF
CDR3nt: TGTGCCAGCAGTTCATTGGGACAGGGGGGAAGGACTGAAGCTTTCTTT

j_gene: TRBJ2-3
d_gene: TRBD2
v_gene: TRBV2
abundance: .
CDR3aa: CASSDGTSGRATDTQYF
CDR3nt: TGTGCCAGCAGTGACGGGACTAGCGGGAGGGCCACAGATACGCAGTATTTT

j_gene: TRBJ1-2
d_gene: .
v_gene: TRBV24-1
abundance: .
CDR3aa: CATSDPDSHGYTF
CDR3nt: TGTGCCACCAGTGACCCCGACAGCCATGGCTACACCTTC

j_gene: TRBJ2-4
d_gene: .
v_gene: TRBV19
abundance: .
CDR3aa: CASSPGSKNIQYF
CDR3nt: TGTGCCAGTAGTCCAGGATCCAAAAACATTCAGTACTTC

j_gene: TRBJ1-2
d_gene: .
v_gene: TRBV28
abundance: .
CDR3aa: CASRAVPIYGYTF
CDR3nt: TGTGCCAGCAGGGCGGTCCCCATCTATGGCTACACCTTC

j_gene: TRBJ2-5
d_gene: .
v_gene: TRBV29-1
abundance: .
CDR3aa: CSVRGGETQYF
CDR3nt: TGCAGCGTCCGGGGTGGGGAGACCCAGTACTTC

j_gene: TRBJ2-7
d_gene: TRBD2
v_gene: TRBV28
abundance: .
CDR3aa: CASSRTSGSSYEQYF
CDR3nt: TGTGCCAGCAGTCGGACTAGCGGGAGCTCCTACGAGCAGTACTTC

j_gene: TRBJ1-4
d_gene: TRBD1
v_gene: TRBV28
abundance: .
CDR3aa: CASSVQRTGSEKLFF
CDR3nt: TGTGCCAGCAGTGTCCAAAGGACAGGGTCTGAAAAACTGTTTTTT

j_gene: TRBJ2-2
d_gene: .
v_gene: TRBV5-4
abundance: .
CDR3aa: CASSLGGTGELFF
CDR3nt: TGTGCCAGCAGCTTGGGAGGCACCGGGGAGCTGTTTTTT

j_gene: TRBJ2-3
d_gene: .
v_gene: TRBV28
abundance: .
CDR3aa: CASSLRVGGTDTQYF
CDR3nt: TGTGCCAGCAGCCTCAGGGTAGGTGGGACAGATACGCAGTATTTT

j_gene: TRBJ2-1
d_gene: TRBD2
v_gene: TRBV24-1
abundance: .
CDR3aa: CATSERRLAGWNEQFF
CDR3nt: TGTGCCACCAGTGAGCGGAGACTAGCGGGGTGGAATGAGCAGTTCTTC

j_gene: TRBJ2-3
d_gene: .
v_gene: TRBV5-1
abundance: .
CDR3aa: CASSLEVAPDTQYF
CDR3nt: TGCGCCAGCAGCTTGGAGGTAGCCCCAGATACGCAGTATTTT

j_gene: TRBJ2-7
d_gene: TRBD1
v_gene: TRBV7-2
abundance: .
CDR3aa: CASSLEWTGGGGDEQYF
CDR3nt: TGTGCCAGCAGCTTAGAATGGACAGGGGGCGGGGGCGACGAGCAGTACTTC

j_gene: TRBJ1-2
d_gene: .
v_gene: TRBV5-1
abundance: few
CDR3aa: CASSLQGGHGYTF
CDR3nt: TGCGCCAGCAGCCTACAGGGAGGGCATGGCTACACCTTC

j_gene: TRBJ1-2
d_gene: .
v_gene: TRBV11-3
abundance: .
CDR3aa: CASSAGGYGYTF
CDR3nt: TGTGCCAGCAGCGCCGGCGGATATGGCTACACCTTC

j_gene: TRBJ1-6
d_gene: TRBD1
v_gene: TRBV7-2
abundance: .
CDR3aa: CASSFKTGDNSPLHF
CDR3nt: TGTGCCAGCAGCTTCAAGACAGGGGATAATTCACCCCTCCACTTT

j_gene: TRBJ1-2
d_gene: TRBD1
v_gene: TRBV7-2
abundance: .
CDR3aa: CASSLAPDRVMGYTF
CDR3nt: TGTGCCAGCAGCTTAGCCCCGGACAGGGTTATGGGCTACACCTTC

j_gene: TRBJ2-7
d_gene: .
v_gene: TRBV14
abundance: .
CDR3aa: CASSYSGKGFYEQYF
CDR3nt: TGTGCCAGCAGTTATAGCGGAAAGGGTTTCTACGAGCAGTACTTC